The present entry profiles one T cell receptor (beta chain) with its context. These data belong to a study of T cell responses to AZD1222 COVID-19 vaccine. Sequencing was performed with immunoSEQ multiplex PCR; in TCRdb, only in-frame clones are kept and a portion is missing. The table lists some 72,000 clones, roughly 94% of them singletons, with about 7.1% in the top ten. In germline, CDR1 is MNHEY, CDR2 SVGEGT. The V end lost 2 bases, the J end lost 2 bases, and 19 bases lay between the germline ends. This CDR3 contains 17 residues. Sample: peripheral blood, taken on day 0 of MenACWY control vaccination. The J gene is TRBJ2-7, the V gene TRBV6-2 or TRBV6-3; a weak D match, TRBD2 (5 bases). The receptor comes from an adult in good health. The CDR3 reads CASSYKLGEPRTYEQYF. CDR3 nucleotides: TGTGCCAGCAGTTACAAGCTCGGGGAACCGAGGACCTACGAGCAGTACTTC.